This T cell receptor beta chain was identified during a study of blood T cell repertoires in COVID-19. Across the study: COVID-19 samples from acute and convalescent phases originated in the United States, Italy and Spain. The cDNA or gDNA used as material had been derived from T cells, B-cell-depleted T cells, or PBMCs.

The CDR3 runs 14 residues. Trimming stripped 9 bases from V and 4 bases from J, with 17 bases between. Germline-derived CDR1 and CDR2 are SNHLY and FYNNEI. Libraries were prepared by immunoSEQ multiplex PCR; TCRdb keeps only in-frame clonotypes and omits some of them. The sample lists about 310,000 clones; approximately 91% were seen once. The age range of participants was 18 to 89 years, with residence in about two dozen US areas. Cohort placement rested on clinical history that participants reported themselves. The chain links TRBV2 to TRBJ2-3; no reliable D call. The TCR was taken from a middle-aged woman who had recovered from COVID-19. Material: PBMCs or T cells enriched from blood (not recorded which). CDR3 loop: CARAPPSGADTQYF. The CDR3 DNA follows: TGTGCCAGAGCCCCCCCCTCGGGTGCAGATACGCAGTATTTT.